These 25 T cell receptor beta chains were sequenced from one sample in a study of shared clonotypes between healthy human individuals. Data came from immunoSEQ multiplex PCR; TCRdb stores just in-frame clones and leaves some out. The sample consists of around 1.9 million clones, about 93% of them appearing once. Naive CD8 cells, CD45RO-negative and positively selected for CCR7, excluded terminally differentiated effector memory CD45RA+ cells. Sequenced sample: naive CD8+ T cells from PBMCs. The origin of the receptors is a man aged 18-30 years in good health. Some clones in this sample may be carry-over from other donors' samples.

The genes are TRBV19 and TRBJ2-7; D may be TRBD2 (6 bases). The ends were cut back, 1 base at V and 3 bases at J, with 13 bases in the middle. CDR1 and CDR2 from the germline V gene are LNHDA and SQIVND (reference sequence). CDR3 length: 15 amino acids. The CDR3 here is CASSIATGGNYEQYF. As DNA, the CDR3 is TGTGCCAGTAGTATAGCCACCGGGGGTAACTACGAGCAGTACTTC.

The count of this clone is one. The chain joins TRBV7-9 to TRBJ2-7, with 7 positions matching TRBD1. The CDR3 loop spans 16 amino acids. The germline V gene encodes CDR1 SEHNR and CDR2 FQNEAQ (reference sequence). Trimming removed 3 bases from V and 5 bases from J; junction bases left unmatched: 13. The CDR3 spells CASSFLATGEMDEQYF. CDR3 bases: TGTGCCAGCAGCTTCCTGGCTACAGGGGAAATGGACGAGCAGTACTTC.

This clone has just one count. The chain links TRBV28 to TRBJ2-7, with no clear D. The CDR3 extends over 15 amino acids. Per germline, CDR1 MDHEN and CDR2 SYDVKM. The V gene lost 2 bases and the J gene lost 2 bases, with 13 bases spanning the gap. CDR3 amino acids: CASSLGQSRPYEQYF. In nucleotides, the CDR3 is TGTGCCAGCAGTTTAGGGCAGTCAAGACCCTACGAGCAGTACTTC.

This rearrangement joins TRBV7-9 to TRBJ2-1; 9 bases map to TRBD1. Germline CDR1 and CDR2: SEHNR and FQNEAQ (reference sequence). V shed 6 bases, J shed 1 base, and the junction held 7 bases outside the gene matches. The CDR3 extends over 16 amino acids. The CDR3 nucleotides are TGTGCCAGCAGGACCGGGACAGGGAGATCCTACAATGAGCAGTTCTTC. Protein sequence: CASRTGTGRSYNEQFF.

The gene calls are TRBV25-1 and TRBJ1-1; maybe TRBD1 (5 bases). In germline, CDR1 is MGHDK, CDR2 SYGVNS. The CDR3 consists of 10 residues. Trimming shortened V by 6 bases and J by 6 bases, and 5 bases separated the two germline ends. This chain's CDR3 is CASRGAEAFF. As DNA, the CDR3 is TGTGCCAGCAGGGGGGCTGAAGCTTTCTTT.

This chain connects TRBV28 to TRBJ1-6; possibly TRBD1 for D (6 bases). Germline-derived CDR1 and CDR2 are MDHEN and SYDVKM. CDR3 length: 15 residues. Trimming shortened V by 7 bases and J by 2 bases, and 12 bases separated the two germline ends. Here the CDR3 DNA reads TGTGCCAGCAACGGACAGTTGGCCTATAATTCACCCCTCCACTTT. Translating gives CASNGQLAYNSPLHF. Supplemented by reference TRBV28 and TRBJ1-6, the full variable domain reads DVKVTQSSRYLVKRTGEKVFLECVQDMDHENMFWYRQDPGLGLRLIYFSYDVKMKEKGDIPEGYSVSREKKERFSLILESASTNQTSMYLCASNGQLAYNSPLHFGNGTRLTVT.

The chain has TRBV14 and TRBJ2-5; the D is unclear. This CDR3 is 13 amino acids long. From germline, CDR1 is SGHDN and CDR2 FVKESK. V lost 4 bases, J lost 5 bases, and 11 bases lay in between. The CDR3 here is CASSRRVWETQYF. The CDR3, as DNA: TGTGCCAGCAGCCGACGGGTATGGGAGACCCAGTACTTC.

J is TRBJ2-2 and V is TRBV13, with D possibly being TRBD2 (6 bases). V lost 4 bases and J lost 1, with 19 bases in between. The length of the CDR3 is 18 residues. Germline V gives CDR1 PRHDT, CDR2 FYEKMQ (reference sequence). CDR3 sequence reads: CASSSNEGAGLNTGELFF. In DNA form, the CDR3 reads TGTGCCAGCAGCTCAAACGAAGGGGCGGGATTGAACACCGGGGAGCTGTTTTTT.

This chain links TRBV9 with TRBJ2-2; 12 bases fit TRBD2. The CDR3 runs 17 residues. Unmatched junction bases numbered 7, after V lost 3 bases and J lost 4 bases. Germline V gene sequence: CDR1 SGDLS, CDR2 YYNGEE. The CDR3 region has the DNA TGTGCCAGCAGCGACAAGACTAGCGGGAGCCCCACCGGGGAGCTGTTTTTT. It is translated as CASSDKTSGSPTGELFF.

The chain recombines TRBV9 with TRBJ2-7; TRBD2 might be the D (6 bases). CDR1 is SGDLS, CDR2 YYNGEE, per germline. Between the trimmed V and J ends, which lost 0 bases and 2 bases, there was a span of 15 bases. CDR3 length: 16 residues. CDR3: CASSVAGPPGAYEQYF. CDR3 sequence (DNA): TGTGCCAGCAGCGTAGCCGGCCCACCGGGAGCCTACGAGCAGTACTTC.

This chain links TRBV6-5 with TRBJ2-1; the D is unclear. This CDR3 has 14 residues. Germline V CDR1 and CDR2: MNHEY, SVGAGI. The V end lost 5 bases, the J end lost 0 bases, and 8 bases lay between the germline ends. The CDR3 sequence is CASSPINSYNEQFF. The CDR3 nucleotides are TGTGCCAGCAGTCCCATCAACTCCTACAATGAGCAGTTCTTC.

The rearrangement links TRBV5-4 to TRBJ2-7; no reliable D call. The germline CDR1 and CDR2 sequences are SGHNT and YYREEE (reference sequence). V was trimmed by 0 bases and J by 4 bases, leaving 8 bases between them. CDR3 length: 13 amino acids. CDR3 loop: CASSLATTYEQYF. The CDR3 DNA is TGTGCCAGCAGCTTGGCTACTACATACGAGCAGTACTTC.

The chain is built from TRBV4-1 and TRBJ2-1; D is unresolved. The CDR3 is 17 amino acids. V was trimmed by 0 bases and J by 0 bases, leaving 12 bases between them. Germline-derived CDR1 and CDR2 are MGHRA and YSYEKL. The CDR3 sequence is CASSQDGAQPSYNEQFF. The CDR3 DNA follows: TGCGCCAGCAGCCAAGATGGAGCGCAGCCCTCCTACAATGAGCAGTTCTTC.

The V gene is TRBV28, the J gene TRBJ2-3, with 8 nucleotides matching TRBD2. The CDR3 sequence is 16 residues long. Per the germline V gene, CDR1 is MDHEN and CDR2 is SYDVKM. With 3 bases clipped from V and 6 bases from J, the junction kept 11 bases outside the gene matches. The CDR3 region is CASSFGAGGPLDTQYF. As DNA, the CDR3 is TGTGCCAGCAGTTTCGGGGCGGGAGGTCCCCTCGATACGCAGTATTTT.

Regarding this clone: Within the sample, other DNA sequences also encode this same CDR3. The rearrangement uses TRBV2 and TRBJ2-7, with TRBD2 identical over 13 bases. The V gene's germline CDR1 is SNHLY and CDR2 FYNNEI. The CDR3 sequence is 14 residues long. Losses at the gene ends were 4 bases for V and 4 bases for J; bases not matched to a gene: 1. This CDR3 reads CASSGTSGSYEQYF. The CDR3 region has the DNA TGTGCCAGCAGTGGGACTAGCGGGAGTTACGAGCAGTACTTC.

J is TRBJ1-3 and V is TRBV2; 7 nucleotides match TRBD1. Losses at the gene ends were 1 base for V and 8 bases for J; bases not matched to a gene: 8. Germline CDR1 and CDR2: SNHLY and FYNNEI. There are 15 residues in the CDR3. CDR3 coding DNA: TGTGCCAGCAGTGAAGTGAGGGGGCCAGGGGACACCATATATTTT. Translation gives CASSEVRGPGDTIYF.

The chain joins TRBV27 to TRBJ2-3; D is unclear. Trimming pared 5 bases from V and 0 bases from J, leaving 6 bases between. Germline V lookup: CDR1 MNHEY, CDR2 SMNVEV (reference sequence). The CDR3 has 13 residues. The CDR3 reads CASSVTSTDTQYF. CDR3 sequence (DNA): TGTGCCAGCAGTGTCACTAGCACAGATACGCAGTATTTT.

This sequence joins TRBV4-1 and TRBJ1-1, with TRBD1 as a possible D gene (6 bases). Per the germline V gene, CDR1 is MGHRA and CDR2 is YSYEKL. This CDR3 comprises 14 residues. V was trimmed by 6 bases and J by 6 bases, leaving 17 bases between them. As DNA, the CDR3 is TGCGCCAGCAGAAAAGGAGGGGGGACGGCTGAAGCTTTCTTT. Translating gives CASRKGGGTAEAFF.

This clone was counted only a few times. CDR3 in DNA: TGTGCCAGCAGCACTGGTAGATATGGCTACACCTTC. Translated: CASSTGRYGYTF. The chain employs TRBV9 and TRBJ1-2; D unresolved. V lost 4 bases and J 5 bases, leaving 9 bases between the germline ends. The CDR3 runs to 12 residues. CDR1 is SGDLS and CDR2 is YYNGEE in the germline V gene.

The chain links TRBV9 to TRBJ1-2; D is ambiguous. The CDR3 spans 13 residues. Between the trimmed V and J ends, which lost 0 bases and 7 bases, there was a span of 10 bases. CDR1 is SGDLS, CDR2 YYNGEE, per germline. The CDR3 reads CASSVGELAGYTF. CDR3 nucleotide sequence: TGTGCCAGCAGCGTAGGGGAGTTGGCTGGCTACACCTTC.

The chain uses TRBV7-9 and TRBJ2-1; D is possibly TRBD2 (6 bases). V dropped 6 bases and J dropped 1 base, with 19 bases sitting between them. Per germline, CDR1 SEHNR and CDR2 FQNEAQ (reference sequence). This CDR3 is built from 17 residues. CDR3 DNA: TGTGCCAGCAGATTTTGGGCGACCGGGACTTCCTACAATGAGCAGTTCTTC. It specifies CASRFWATGTSYNEQFF.

The chain employs TRBV27 and TRBJ2-5, with D possibly TRBD2 on 5 matching bases. The V gene's germline CDR1 is MNHEY and CDR2 SMNVEV (reference sequence). This CDR3 region has 15 residues. The V and J ends lost 2 bases and 3 bases respectively, with 13 bases between them. CDR3 DNA: TGTGCCAGCAGTTTACTCCGGGGAAGAAAAGAGACCCAGTACTTC. Protein sequence: CASSLLRGRKETQYF.

The V call is TRBV29-1, the J call TRBJ2-2; 9 bases agree with TRBD2. Germline CDR1 is SQVTM and CDR2 is ANQGSEA. V shed 1 base, J shed 7 bases, and the junction held 13 bases outside the gene matches. CDR3 size: 17 residues. CDR3 in amino acids: CSVEVYSGRKAGGELFF. CDR3 nucleotides: TGCAGCGTTGAAGTTTATAGCGGGAGAAAGGCTGGCGGGGAGCTGTTTTTT.

In the case of this clone: The sample has other DNA sequences that encode this CDR3 too. The chain recombines TRBV18 with TRBJ1-5; TRBD1 aligns across 8 bases. Germline lookup yields CDR1 KGHSH and CDR2 LQKENI. J was trimmed by 1 base and V by 2 bases; bases with no gene match: 1. The CDR3 totals 15 residues. This CDR3 is CASSPDRGSNQPQHF. As DNA, the CDR3 is TGTGCCAGCTCACCAGACAGGGGAAGCAATCAGCCCCAGCATTTT. The whole variable domain, remainder taken from reference TRBV18 and TRBJ1-5, is NAGVMQNPRHLVRRRGQEARLRCSPMKGHSHVYWYRQLPEEGLKFMVYLQKENIIDESGMPKERFSAEFPKEGPSILRIQQVVRGDSAAYFCASSPDRGSNQPQHFGDGTRLSIL.

V gene TRBV4-3 combines with J gene TRBJ2-1, with D perhaps TRBD2 (8 bases). Germline lookup yields CDR1 LGHNA and CDR2 YSLEER. The CDR3 covers 13 residues. V gave up 4 bases and J gave up 12 bases, with 16 bases separating them. The CDR3 sequence: CASSLGQAGGQFF. CDR3 DNA sequence: TGCGCCAGCAGCCTTGGACAGGCGGGGGGGCAGTTCTTC.